This T cell receptor beta chain derives from a study of T cells in Graves' hyperthyroidism and ophthalmopathy. RNA transcripts provided the source from which TCR beta CDR3 regions were amplified. The TCR CDR3 first-round RT-PCR relied on the HTBI primer set. TCRdb fed the multiplex PCR reads into MiXCR, producing one record per CDR3 protein. The sample includes approximately 220,000 distinct CDR3 sequences, around 16% of them seen just once. Each patient was aged 18 to 65 and had newly diagnosed hyperthyroidism of under 2 months' duration. The PBMCs were sourced from fresh peripheral blood (more than 8.5 ml). The CDR3 consists of 13 residues. The germline V gene has CDR1 SGHTA and CDR2 FQGNSA. In regard to this clonotype: A read error may account for a junction end that differs from germline.

V is TRBV7-2 and J is TRBJ2-7; D unresolved. This receptor was obtained from a man in his forties with Graves' hyperthyroidism. The sequencing input was blood. CDR3 in DNA: TGTGCCAGCAGCTTAGTTTCCAGCTACGAGCAATACTTC. Amino acid sequence: CASSLVSSYEQYF. Based on the CDR3 plus reference TRBV7-2 and TRBJ2-7, the full variable domain is GAGVSQSPSNKVTEKGKDVELRCDPISGHTALYWYRQSLGQGLEFLIYFQGNSAPDKSGLPSDRFSAERTGGSVSTLTIQRTQQEDSAVYLCASSLVSSYEQYFGPGTRLTVT.